The clone carrying this TCR beta chain has just a few counts. Its antigen is unidentified. These data belong to a study of T cell repertoires in cytomegalovirus infection. Study-level background: Both CMV infection and a matching HLA type were indicated by public TCR beta signatures. Findings and caveats of the study: Dominant in the ex vivo response were TCR beta clonotypes restricted by HLA-C and specific for CMV.

The V and J ends lost 1 base and 5 bases respectively, with 8 bases between them. In germline, CDR1 is SGHVS, CDR2 FNYEAQ. CDR3 length equals 13 residues. TCRdb re-analysed the reads in MiXCR, keeping a single row per CDR3 protein. The sample records 750,000 to 950,000 distinct CDR3 sequences, 25% to 30% being singletons. The gene calls are TRBV7-6 and TRBJ1-1, with D maybe TRBD1 (5 bases). The clonotype was recovered from a human donor in good health (CMV status not recorded). Some clones in this sample may be carry-over from other donors' samples. Sequencing used cultured CD8+ T cells from PBMCs, obtained from culture after CMV antigen stimulation. The CDR3 region is CASSLVGETEAFF. For the CDR3, the DNA is TGTGCCAGCAGCTTAGTGGGGGAGACTGAAGCTTTCTTT.